This record concerns one T cell receptor (beta chain) sequence. What this receptor recognizes is not known. The record has no base qualities; no much larger clone is one base away. Each donor gave one peripheral blood draw, averaging approximately 0.11 L, which was collected into heparinised tubes. Using a panel that included CD45RO, CCR7, CD25, CD127, CD95 and CD27, naive, central memory, regulatory and stem cell-like memory CD4+ T cells were sorted on a BD FACSAria II. Purity was above 95% for every sorted population. PBMCs were separated immediately by Lymphoprep density gradient centrifugation and were stained directly, without being cultured. So that batch effects would be minimized, each experiment stained and sorted samples in pairs, pairing one healthy donor with one patient. This record belongs to a study of beta chain features in type 1 diabetes (dated by TCRdb to the late 2010s). As for the study more broadly: Mean age, gender distribution, total cell number and subset yield were not different between patients and healthy donors. Whereas all 28 donors provided naive and central memory subsets, regulatory and stem cell-like memory subsets were isolated from just 8 patients and roughly 8 healthy donors. Across all samples, some 99 million sorted cells were examined, and cell number per subset correlated strongly with RNA yield. The study compared TCRB repertoires of sorted circulating CD4+ T cell subsets between recently diagnosed type 1 diabetes patients and matched healthy donors. The paper as a whole reports these results and caveats: Because small numbers of individuals were included in the HLA sub-analyses, any influence of HLA type on TCRB rearrangement was left unresolved. Patients with type 1 diabetes made fewer insertions and deleted more nucleotides at VDJ recombination sites, implying thymic rearrangement abnormalities. The naive, central memory and regulatory TCRB repertoires appeared to resemble one another more closely among patients than among healthy donors. A moderate but significant shortening of TCRB CDR3 length was observed in type 1 diabetes patients in all four CD4+ subsets. PCR might favor shorter templates, but patient and control samples were amplified and corrected together, so any skew would affect both groups equally. Because cDNA was sequenced instead of genomic DNA, highly expressing activated cells could be over-represented, though the groups showed no difference in activation or CD3 levels.

All of the isolated RNA was reverse transcribed with the High Capacity cDNA Reverse Transcription Kit, so expressed TCRB transcripts were sequenced. Deep immunoSEQ sequencing was performed on naive, central memory and regulatory T cell samples, with an average of roughly 3.6 million total reads per sample. After sorted cells were lysed in RLT buffer, RNA was extracted with DNase-treated RNeasy Micro or Mini kits, with the choice depending on cell number. Each cell subset was processed on its own to prevent cross-contamination, while patient and healthy donor samples were processed together. Using the immunoSEQ multiplex PCR, TCRB sequences were amplified from cDNA into 87-bp fragments spanning the CDR3 region. The amplicons were sequenced using the Illumina HiSeq platform. For the original study's pipeline: Synthetic template baselines were used to correct PCR bias computationally, reads within Hamming distance 2 were collapsed together, and singletons that could not be merged were discarded. Reads were aligned against IMGT to assign V, D and J genes, CDR3 length and insertions or deletions at six rearrangement sites. Clonotype counts were normalized to sorted cell number within each subset before computing true diversity and Gini coefficients with the tcR R package. The overlap coefficient, calculated on TCRB nucleotide sequences, was used to quantify repertoire sharing. The table was pulled from immuneACCESS by TCRdb, which kept in-frame rearrangements only. Such tables lose some clones; where checked, under half of the loss comes from unresolved V genes, and the rest has no known cause. V and J calls and clone size are given by that table; D and trimming were obtained from the DNA. This sample holds 200,000 to 250,000 clones; 25% to 35% were observed only once. The biggest ten clones account for approximately 4% of the sample.

For CDR1 and CDR2, the germline V gene lists MDHEN and SYDVKM. The CDR3 covers 18 residues, taking in both the cysteine and the phenylalanine. Only the CDR3 DNA is retained, 54 bases long and in frame from the first base. V is pruned by 5 bases and J by 3 bases, leaving 10 bases of the junction without a gene match. The V and J genes are TRBV28 and TRBJ2-1; 13 middle bases align to TRBD2. The TCR was taken from a man aged 30-40 years in good health. The sample comprised central memory CD4+ T cells from blood. The bases are TGTGCCAGCAGTCTTAGGACTAGCGGGAGCGGGAACTACAATGAGCAGTTCTTC. Its translation is CASSLRTSGSGNYNEQFF.